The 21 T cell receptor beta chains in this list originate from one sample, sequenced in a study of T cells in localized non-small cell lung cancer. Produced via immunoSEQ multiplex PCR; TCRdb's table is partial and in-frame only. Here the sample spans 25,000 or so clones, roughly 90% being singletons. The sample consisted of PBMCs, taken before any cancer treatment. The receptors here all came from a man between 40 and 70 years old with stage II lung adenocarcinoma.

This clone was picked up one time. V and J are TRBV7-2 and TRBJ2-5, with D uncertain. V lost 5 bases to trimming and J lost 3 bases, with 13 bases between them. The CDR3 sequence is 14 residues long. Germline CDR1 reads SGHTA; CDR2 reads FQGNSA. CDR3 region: CASSPTLVEETQYF. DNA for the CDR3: TGTGCCAGCAGCCCCACCCTTGTAGAAGAGACCCAGTACTTC.

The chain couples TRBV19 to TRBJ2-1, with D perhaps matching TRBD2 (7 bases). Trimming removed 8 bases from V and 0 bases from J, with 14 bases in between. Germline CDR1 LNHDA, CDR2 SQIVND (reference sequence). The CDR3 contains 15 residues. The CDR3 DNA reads TGTGCCAGTCTGAGGGCGGGGGCCTCCTACAATGAGCAGTTCTTC. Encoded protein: CASLRAGASYNEQFF.

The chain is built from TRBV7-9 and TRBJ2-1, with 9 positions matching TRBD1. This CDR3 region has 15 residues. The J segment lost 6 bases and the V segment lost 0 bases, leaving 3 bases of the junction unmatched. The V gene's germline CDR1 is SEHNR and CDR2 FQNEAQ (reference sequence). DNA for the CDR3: TGTGCCAGCAGCTTAGCCGGGACAGGGCTCAATGAGCAGTTCTTC. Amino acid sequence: CASSLAGTGLNEQFF.

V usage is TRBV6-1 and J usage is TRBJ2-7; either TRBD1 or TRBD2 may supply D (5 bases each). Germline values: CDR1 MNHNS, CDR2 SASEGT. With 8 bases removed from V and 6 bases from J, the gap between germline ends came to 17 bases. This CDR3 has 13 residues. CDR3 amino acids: CASSSGTRSEQYF. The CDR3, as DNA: TGTGCCAGCTCTTCCGGGACGAGGAGCGAGCAGTACTTC.

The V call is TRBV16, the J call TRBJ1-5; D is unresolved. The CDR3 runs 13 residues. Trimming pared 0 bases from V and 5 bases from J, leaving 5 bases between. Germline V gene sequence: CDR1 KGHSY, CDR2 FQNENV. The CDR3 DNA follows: TGTGCCAGCAGCCAATCGCGGGATCAGCCCCAGCATTTT. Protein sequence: CASSQSRDQPQHF. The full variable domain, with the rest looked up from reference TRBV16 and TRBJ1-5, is GEEVAQTPKHLVRGEGQKAKLYCAPIKGHSYVFWYQQVLKNEFKFLISFQNENVFDETGMPKERFSAKCLPNSPCSLEIQATKLEDSAVYFCASSQSRDQPQHFGDGTRLSIL.

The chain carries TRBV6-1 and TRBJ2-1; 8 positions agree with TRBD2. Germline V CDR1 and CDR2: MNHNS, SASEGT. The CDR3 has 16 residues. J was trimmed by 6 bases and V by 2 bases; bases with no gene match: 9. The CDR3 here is CASSESLAGPFNEQFF. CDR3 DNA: TGTGCCAGCAGTGAATCGTTAGCGGGACCGTTCAATGAGCAGTTCTTC.

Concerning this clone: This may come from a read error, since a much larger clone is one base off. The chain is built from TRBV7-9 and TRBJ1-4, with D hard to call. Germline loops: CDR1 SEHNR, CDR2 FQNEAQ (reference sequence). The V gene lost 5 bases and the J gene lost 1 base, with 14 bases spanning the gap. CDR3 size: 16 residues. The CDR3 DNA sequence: TGTGCCAGCAGCCCAGACTCCATACAAACTAATGAAAAACTGTTTTTT. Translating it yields CASSPDSIQTNEKLFF.

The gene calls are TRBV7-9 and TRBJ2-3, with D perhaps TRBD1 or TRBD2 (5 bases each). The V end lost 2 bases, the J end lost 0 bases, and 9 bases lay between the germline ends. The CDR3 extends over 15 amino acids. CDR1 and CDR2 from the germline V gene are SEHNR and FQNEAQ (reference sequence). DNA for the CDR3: TGTGCCAGCAGCTTACAGGGAGTGAGCACAGATACGCAGTATTTT. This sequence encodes CASSLQGVSTDTQYF.

The CDR3 coding sequence is TGCGCCAGCAGCTTGTCCGAACGGGAGACCCAGTACTTC. Its translation: CASSLSERETQYF. The chain recombines TRBV5-1 with TRBJ2-5; D not certain. CDR1 is SGHRS and CDR2 is YFSETQ in the germline V gene. Trimming removed 1 base at V and 5 bases at J, with 9 bases between. This CDR3 spans 13 amino acids.

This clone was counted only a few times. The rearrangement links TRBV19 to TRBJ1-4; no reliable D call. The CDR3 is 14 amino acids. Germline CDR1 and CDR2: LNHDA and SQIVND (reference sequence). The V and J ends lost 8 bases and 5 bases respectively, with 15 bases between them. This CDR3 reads CASSYSPGNEKLFF. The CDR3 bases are TGTGCCAGTTCTTACAGCCCCGGGAATGAAAAACTGTTTTTT.

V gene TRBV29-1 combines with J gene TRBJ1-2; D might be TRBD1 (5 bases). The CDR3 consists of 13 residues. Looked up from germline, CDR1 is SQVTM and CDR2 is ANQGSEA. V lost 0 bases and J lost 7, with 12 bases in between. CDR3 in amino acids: CSVEDRQGGGYTF. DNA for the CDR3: TGCAGCGTTGAAGATCGCCAGGGCGGTGGCTACACCTTC.

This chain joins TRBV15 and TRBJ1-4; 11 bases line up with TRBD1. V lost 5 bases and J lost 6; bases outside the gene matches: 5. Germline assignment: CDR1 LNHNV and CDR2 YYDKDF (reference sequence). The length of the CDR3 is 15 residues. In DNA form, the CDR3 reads TGTGCCACCAGCGCCCGGGACAGGGGGTATGAAAAACTGTTTTTT. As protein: CATSARDRGYEKLFF.

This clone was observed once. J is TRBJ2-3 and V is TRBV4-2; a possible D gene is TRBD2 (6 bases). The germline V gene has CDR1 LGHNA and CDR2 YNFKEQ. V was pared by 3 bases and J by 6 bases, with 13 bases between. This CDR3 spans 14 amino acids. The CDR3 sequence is CASSQGGSMDTQYF. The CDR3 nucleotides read TGTGCCAGCAGCCAGGGGGGTAGTATGGATACGCAGTATTTT.

The CDR3 protein is CASSSLAGGGSEQFF. The DNA of the CDR3 is TGTGCCAGTAGCTCACTAGCGGGAGGGGGCTCGGAGCAGTTCTTC. The genes are TRBV19 and TRBJ2-1; TRBD2 agrees at 13 bases. After removal of 6 bases from V and 10 bases from J, the junction contained 9 bases not matched to a gene. The germline CDR1 and CDR2 sequences are LNHDA and SQIVND (reference sequence). This CDR3 spans 15 amino acids.

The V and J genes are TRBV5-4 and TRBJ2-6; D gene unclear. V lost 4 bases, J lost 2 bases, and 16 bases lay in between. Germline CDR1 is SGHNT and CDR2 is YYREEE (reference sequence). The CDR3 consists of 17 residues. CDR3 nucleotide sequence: TGTGCCAGCAGCCCCTCCGCGCCGGGCGCTGGGGCCAACGTCCTGACTTTC. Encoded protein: CASSPSAPGAGANVLTF.

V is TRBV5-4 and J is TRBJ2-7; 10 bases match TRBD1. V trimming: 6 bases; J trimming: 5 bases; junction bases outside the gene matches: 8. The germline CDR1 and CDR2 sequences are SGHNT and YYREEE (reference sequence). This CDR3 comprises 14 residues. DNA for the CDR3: TGTGCCAGCACCGACAGGGGGCGTAACGACGAGCAGTACTTC. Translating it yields CASTDRGRNDEQYF. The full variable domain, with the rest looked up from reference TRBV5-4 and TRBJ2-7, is ETGVTQSPTHLIKTRGQQVTLRCSSQSGHNTVSWYQQALGQGPQFIFQYYREEENGRGNFPPRFSGLQFPNYSSELNVNALELDDSALYLCASTDRGRNDEQYFGPGTRLTVT.

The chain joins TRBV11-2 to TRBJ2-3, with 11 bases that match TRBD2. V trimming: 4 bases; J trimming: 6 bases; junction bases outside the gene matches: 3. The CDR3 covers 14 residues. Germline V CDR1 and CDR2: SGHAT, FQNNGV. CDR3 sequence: CASSSRLAGDTQYF. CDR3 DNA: TGTGCCAGCAGCTCGCGACTAGCGGGGGATACGCAGTATTTT.

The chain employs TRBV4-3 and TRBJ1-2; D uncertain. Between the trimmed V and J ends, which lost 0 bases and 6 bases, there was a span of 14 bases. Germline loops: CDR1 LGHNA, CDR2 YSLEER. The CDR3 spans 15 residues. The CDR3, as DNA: TGCGCCAGCAGCCAAGAAGGCCGAGAGAGAAATGGCTACACCTTC. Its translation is CASSQEGRERNGYTF.

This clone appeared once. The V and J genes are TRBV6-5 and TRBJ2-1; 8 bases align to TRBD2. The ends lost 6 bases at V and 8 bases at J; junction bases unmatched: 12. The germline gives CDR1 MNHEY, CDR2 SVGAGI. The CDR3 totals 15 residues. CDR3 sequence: CASRTLQGLGYEQFF. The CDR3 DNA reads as TGTGCCAGCAGAACCCTCCAGGGACTAGGCTATGAGCAGTTCTTC.

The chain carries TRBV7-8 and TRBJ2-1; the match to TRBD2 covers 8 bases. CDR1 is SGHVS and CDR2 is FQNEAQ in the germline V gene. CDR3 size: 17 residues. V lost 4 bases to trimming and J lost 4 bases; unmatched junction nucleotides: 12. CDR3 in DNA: TGTGCCAGCAGCTCTCAACCCACTAGCGGAAATTACAATGAGCAGTTCTTC. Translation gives CASSSQPTSGNYNEQFF.

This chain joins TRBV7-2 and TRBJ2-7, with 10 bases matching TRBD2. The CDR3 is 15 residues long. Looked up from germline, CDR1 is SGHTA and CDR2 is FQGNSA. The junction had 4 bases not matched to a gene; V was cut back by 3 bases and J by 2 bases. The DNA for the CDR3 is TGTGCCAGCAGCTTTCTGAGCGGGGGGGCCTACGAGCAGTACTTC. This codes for CASSFLSGGAYEQYF.